Listed below are T cell receptor beta chains from one sample, sequenced in a study of CD8+ T cells in alopecia areata. Using immunoSEQ multiplex PCR, the repertoire was profiled, and TCRdb retains in-frame clones only, with some absent. The sample records 90,000 or so clones, 44% being singletons. Here the sequenced sample was CD8+ T cells sorted from blood, taken at week 24, from a patient treated with tofacitinib. Every receptor here comes from a human donor with alopecia areata. Both conserved end residues are part of each CDR3. Each record gives: clone size, V gene, D gene, J gene, CDR3 protein, CDR3 DNA. D genes are given only for firm matches. A clone size is listed for some rows: how often the clone was seen (once, few, many), or a class if it is expanded.

clone_size: -; v_call: TRBV20-1; d_call: -; j_call: TRBJ2-4; cdr3_aa: CSATDRNIQYF; cdr3_nt: TGCAGTGCCACGGACCGAAACATTCAGTACTTC
clone_size: -; v_call: TRBV11-3; d_call: TRBD2; j_call: TRBJ2-5; cdr3_aa: CASSSRLATETQYF; cdr3_nt: TGTGCCAGCAGCTCAAGACTAGCGACTGAGACCCAGTACTTC
clone_size: -; v_call: TRBV7-9; d_call: -; j_call: TRBJ2-5; cdr3_aa: CASSFSTGRETQYF; cdr3_nt: TGTGCCAGCAGCTTTTCTACGGGCCGGGAGACCCAGTACTTC
clone_size: few; v_call: TRBV29-1; d_call: TRBD1; j_call: TRBJ2-5; cdr3_aa: CSIRTGQETQYF; cdr3_nt: TGCAGCATTCGGACAGGACAAGAGACCCAGTACTTC
clone_size: once; v_call: TRBV11-2; d_call: -; j_call: TRBJ1-5; cdr3_aa: CASSPGQFNQPQHF; cdr3_nt: TGTGCCAGCAGCCCCGGACAGTTCAATCAGCCCCAGCATTTT
clone_size: -; v_call: TRBV11-2; d_call: -; j_call: TRBJ2-1; cdr3_aa: CASSLDPAHEQFF; cdr3_nt: TGTGCCAGCAGCTTAGACCCAGCGCATGAGCAGTTCTTC
clone_size: -; v_call: TRBV25-1; d_call: -; j_call: TRBJ2-1; cdr3_aa: CASSAFAQGYNEQFF; cdr3_nt: TGTGCCAGCAGTGCATTTGCTCAGGGGTACAATGAGCAGTTCTTC
clone_size: -; v_call: TRBV12-2; d_call: -; j_call: TRBJ2-2; cdr3_aa: CASRLRHANTGELFF; cdr3_nt: TGTGCAAGTCGCCTTAGACACGCGAACACCGGGGAGCTGTTTTTT
clone_size: -; v_call: TRBV7-9; d_call: TRBD2; j_call: TRBJ2-1; cdr3_aa: CASSLLGTSARHNEQFF; cdr3_nt: TGTGCCAGCAGCTTATTAGGGACTAGCGCTCGTCACAATGAGCAGTTCTTC
clone_size: medium-sized; v_call: TRBV28; d_call: -; j_call: TRBJ2-7; cdr3_aa: CASSFGYEQYF; cdr3_nt: TGTGCCAGCAGTTTTGGGTACGAGCAGTACTTC
clone_size: -; v_call: TRBV5-6; d_call: TRBD1; j_call: TRBJ1-2; cdr3_aa: CASSFLNPGDRLNYGYTF; cdr3_nt: TGTGCCAGCAGCTTTCTTAACCCGGGGGACAGGTTAAACTATGGCTACACCTTC
clone_size: -; v_call: TRBV27; d_call: -; j_call: TRBJ2-3; cdr3_aa: CASKGGSGNTQYF; cdr3_nt: TGTGCCAGCAAAGGTGGGAGTGGGAATACGCAGTATTTT
clone_size: -; v_call: TRBV5-4; d_call: -; j_call: TRBJ2-5; cdr3_aa: CASSPPLEETQYF; cdr3_nt: TGTGCCAGCAGCCCCCCATTGGAAGAGACCCAGTACTTC
clone_size: -; v_call: TRBV5-1; d_call: TRBD1; j_call: TRBJ1-2; cdr3_aa: CASSGSGTANYGYTF; cdr3_nt: TGCGCCAGCAGCGGCTCCGGGACAGCTAACTATGGCTACACCTTC
clone_size: -; v_call: TRBV4-2; d_call: -; j_call: TRBJ1-2; cdr3_aa: CASSQVEGLDGYTF; cdr3_nt: TGTGCCAGCAGCCAAGTTGAGGGGCTGGATGGCTACACCTTC
clone_size: -; v_call: TRBV20-1; d_call: -; j_call: TRBJ2-1; cdr3_aa: CSARSGNEQFF; cdr3_nt: TGCAGTGCCCGTTCGGGGAATGAGCAGTTCTTC
clone_size: -; v_call: TRBV11-2; d_call: -; j_call: TRBJ2-7; cdr3_aa: CASSLEASAHYEQYF; cdr3_nt: TGTGCCAGCAGCTTAGAGGCTAGCGCTCACTACGAGCAGTACTTC
clone_size: few; v_call: TRBV11-2; d_call: -; j_call: TRBJ2-1; cdr3_aa: CASSLGSPGQFF; cdr3_nt: TGTGCCAGCAGCTTGGGGAGCCCGGGGCAGTTCTTC
clone_size: -; v_call: TRBV4-1; d_call: TRBD1; j_call: TRBJ2-1; cdr3_aa: CASSHEPGQGTNEQFF; cdr3_nt: TGCGCCAGCAGCCATGAACCGGGACAGGGGACCAATGAGCAGTTCTTC
clone_size: -; v_call: TRBV7-2; d_call: TRBD2; j_call: TRBJ2-1; cdr3_aa: CASSLTSGRAGEQFF; cdr3_nt: TGTGCCAGCAGCTTGACTAGCGGGAGGGCCGGGGAGCAGTTCTTC
clone_size: -; v_call: TRBV9; d_call: TRBD2; j_call: TRBJ2-1; cdr3_aa: CASSEAGEANEQFF; cdr3_nt: TGTGCCAGCAGCGAGGCGGGAGAGGCGAATGAGCAGTTCTTC
clone_size: -; v_call: TRBV5-1; d_call: TRBD1; j_call: TRBJ2-7; cdr3_aa: CASSLGQGASYEQYF; cdr3_nt: TGCGCCAGCAGCTTGGGACAGGGGGCATCCTACGAGCAGTACTTC
clone_size: many; v_call: TRBV4-3; d_call: -; j_call: TRBJ2-1; cdr3_aa: CASSHSAGGDEQFF; cdr3_nt: TGCGCCAGCAGCCATAGTGCAGGGGGGGATGAGCAGTTCTTC
clone_size: -; v_call: TRBV7-9; d_call: -; j_call: TRBJ1-4; cdr3_aa: CASSPLQNNEKLFF; cdr3_nt: TGTGCCAGCAGCCCCCTACAGAATAATGAAAAACTGTTTTTT
clone_size: -; v_call: TRBV29-1; d_call: -; j_call: TRBJ1-2; cdr3_aa: CRVALSGGDYGYTF; cdr3_nt: TGCAGAGTTGCATTATCGGGGGGGGACTATGGCTACACCTTC
clone_size: -; v_call: TRBV27; d_call: TRBD1; j_call: TRBJ1-5; cdr3_aa: CASSGTARQPQHF; cdr3_nt: TGTGCCAGCAGCGGGACAGCCCGCCAGCCCCAGCATTTT
clone_size: -; v_call: TRBV9; d_call: -; j_call: TRBJ2-3; cdr3_aa: CASSVGGESDTQYF; cdr3_nt: TGTGCCAGCAGCGTAGGTGGGGAATCAGATACGCAGTATTTT
clone_size: few; v_call: TRBV29-1; d_call: -; j_call: TRBJ2-7; cdr3_aa: CSVELGGRYEQYF; cdr3_nt: TGCAGCGTTGAGTTAGGCGGACGGTACGAGCAGTACTTC
clone_size: once; v_call: TRBV27; d_call: TRBD2; j_call: TRBJ2-5; cdr3_aa: CASTAGLAGEETQYF; cdr3_nt: TGTGCCAGCACCGCCGGACTAGCGGGAGAAGAGACCCAGTACTTC
clone_size: -; v_call: TRBV14; d_call: -; j_call: TRBJ2-1; cdr3_aa: CASSPGGNEQFF; cdr3_nt: TGTGCCAGCAGCCCCGGGGGAAATGAGCAGTTCTTC
clone_size: many; v_call: TRBV11-2; d_call: -; j_call: TRBJ2-2; cdr3_aa: CASSLEASGTILGELFF; cdr3_nt: TGTGCCAGCAGCTTAGAGGCCAGCGGAACAATTTTGGGGGAGCTGTTTTTT
clone_size: -; v_call: TRBV5-6; d_call: -; j_call: TRBJ2-1; cdr3_aa: CASSPLGPEQFF; cdr3_nt: TGTGCCAGCAGCCCCCTAGGGCCTGAGCAGTTCTTC
clone_size: few; v_call: TRBV29-1; d_call: TRBD2; j_call: TRBJ2-4; cdr3_aa: CSVVGEGNIQYF; cdr3_nt: TGCAGCGTTGTCGGGGAGGGAAACATTCAGTACTTC
clone_size: -; v_call: TRBV4-1; d_call: -; j_call: TRBJ2-2; cdr3_aa: CASSQPRAGELFF; cdr3_nt: TGCGCCAGCAGCCAGCCCAGGGCTGGGGAGCTGTTTTTT